This passage covers 6 T cell receptor beta chains from one sample sequenced in a study of shared clonotypes between healthy human individuals. Using immunoSEQ multiplex PCR, the repertoire was profiled, and TCRdb retains in-frame clones only, with some absent. The profile shows about 1.5 million clones, 98% of them singletons. What was sequenced was naive CD4+ T cells sorted from blood. As to subset: CD45RA+ positively selected. All receptors derive from a man aged 25 to 45 in good health.

CDR3 in amino acids: CASSLEGAWGYNEQFF. CDR3 coding DNA: TGTGCCAGCAGCTTAGAGGGAGCGTGGGGCTACAATGAGCAGTTCTTC. V and J are TRBV7-6 and TRBJ2-1, with D perhaps TRBD2 (5 bases). The CDR3 has 16 residues. CDR1 SGHVS and CDR2 FNYEAQ come from the germline V gene. The V end lost 1 base, the J end lost 3 bases, and 13 bases lay between the germline ends.

The CDR3 region has the DNA TGTGCCAGCAGTAACGATGCGGATCCCTACAATGAGCAGTTCTTC. Amino acids: CASSNDADPYNEQFF. The J gene is TRBJ2-1, the V gene TRBV27; D ambiguous. There are 15 residues in the CDR3. Trimming pared 5 bases from V and 2 bases from J, leaving 13 bases between. The germline V gene has CDR1 MNHEY and CDR2 SMNVEV (reference sequence).

The chain uses TRBV2 and TRBJ1-4; D gene unclear. This CDR3 region has 13 residues. Trimming took off 5 bases at V and 8 bases at J, with 12 bases between the two ends. Germline V lookup: CDR1 SNHLY, CDR2 FYNNEI. Written as DNA, the CDR3 is TGTGCCAGCAGTCTGGACGGAAGGGAAAAACTGTTTTTT. Translation: CASSLDGREKLFF.

This clone came up once. The V call is TRBV30, the J call TRBJ1-1; D gene unclear. In germline, CDR1 is GTSNPN, CDR2 SVGIG (reference sequence). Trimming removed 4 bases at V and 4 bases at J, with 16 bases between. The CDR3 spans 14 residues. CDR3 loop: CAWTLRPISTEAFF. CDR3 DNA: TGTGCCTGGACCCTAAGGCCCATTAGCACTGAAGCTTTCTTT. Full variable domain (remainder filled in from reference TRBV30 and TRBJ1-1): SQTIHQWPATLVQPVGSPLSLECTVEGTSNPNLYWYRQAAGRGLQLLFYSVGIGQISSEVPQNLSASRPQDRQFILSSKKLLLSDSGFYLCAWTLRPISTEAFFGQGTRLTVV.

This chain uses TRBV7-9 with TRBJ2-1; 13 positions agree with TRBD2. This CDR3 region has 19 residues. The V and J ends lost 5 bases and 0 bases, in that order; junction bases with no gene match: 10. The germline V gene has CDR1 SEHNR and CDR2 FQNEAQ (reference sequence). CDR3 DNA: TGTGCCAGCAGCATGACTAGCGGGAGGCCTTATAGCTCCTACAATGAGCAGTTCTTC. This translates into CASSMTSGRPYSSYNEQFF.

A word on this clone: Other DNA sequences of this sample code for an identical CDR3. This chain joins TRBV18 and TRBJ2-1, with 10 bases lining up with TRBD2. This CDR3 comprises 14 residues. CDR1 is KGHSH, CDR2 LQKENI, per germline. V dropped 3 bases and J dropped 7; count of bases not matched to a gene: 3. The chain's CDR3 is CASSPLAGENEQFF. The CDR3 region has the DNA TGTGCCAGCTCACCGCTAGCGGGAGAGAATGAGCAGTTCTTC.